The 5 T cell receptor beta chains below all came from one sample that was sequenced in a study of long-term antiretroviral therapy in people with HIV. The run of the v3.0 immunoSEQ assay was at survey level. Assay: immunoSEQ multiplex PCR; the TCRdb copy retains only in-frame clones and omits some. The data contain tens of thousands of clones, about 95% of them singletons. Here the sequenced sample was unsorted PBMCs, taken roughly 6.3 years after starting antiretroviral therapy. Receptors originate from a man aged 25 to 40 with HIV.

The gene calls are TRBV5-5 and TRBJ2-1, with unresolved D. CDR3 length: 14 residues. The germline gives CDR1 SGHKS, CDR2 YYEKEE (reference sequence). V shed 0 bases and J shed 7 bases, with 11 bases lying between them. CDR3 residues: CASSLVQRFNEQFF. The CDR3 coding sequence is TGTGCCAGCAGCTTGGTGCAGAGATTTAATGAGCAGTTCTTC. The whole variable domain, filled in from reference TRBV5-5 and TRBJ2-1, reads DAGVTQSPTHLIKTRGQQVTLRCSPISGHKSVSWYQQVLGQGPQFIFQYYEKEERGRGNFPDRFSARQFPNYSSELNVNALLLGDSALYLCASSLVQRFNEQFFGPGTRLTVL.

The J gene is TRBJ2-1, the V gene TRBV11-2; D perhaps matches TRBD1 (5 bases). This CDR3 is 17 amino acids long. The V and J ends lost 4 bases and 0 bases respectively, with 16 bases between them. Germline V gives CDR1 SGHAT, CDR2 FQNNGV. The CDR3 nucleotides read TGTGCCAGCAGCTGGTACTTGGACACCCGCTCCTACAATGAGCAGTTCTTC. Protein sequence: CASSWYLDTRSYNEQFF.

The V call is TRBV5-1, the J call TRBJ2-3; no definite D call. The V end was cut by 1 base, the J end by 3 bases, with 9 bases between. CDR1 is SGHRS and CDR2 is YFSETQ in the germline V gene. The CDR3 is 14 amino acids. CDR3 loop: CASSLSPGTDTQYF. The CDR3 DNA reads TGCGCCAGCAGCTTGAGTCCCGGAACAGATACGCAGTATTTT.

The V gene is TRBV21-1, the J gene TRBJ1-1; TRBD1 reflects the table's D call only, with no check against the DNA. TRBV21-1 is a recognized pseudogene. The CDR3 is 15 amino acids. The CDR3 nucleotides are TGTGCCAGCAGCCCCGGGACAGGGGCGAAGATTGAAGCTTTCTTT. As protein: CASSPGTGAKIEAFF.

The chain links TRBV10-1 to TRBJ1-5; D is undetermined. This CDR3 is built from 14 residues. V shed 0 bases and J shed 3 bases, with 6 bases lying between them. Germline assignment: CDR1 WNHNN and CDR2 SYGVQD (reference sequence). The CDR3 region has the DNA TGCGCCAGCAGTGAGTCCGGACCCAATCAGCCCCAGCATTTT. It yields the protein CASSESGPNQPQHF.